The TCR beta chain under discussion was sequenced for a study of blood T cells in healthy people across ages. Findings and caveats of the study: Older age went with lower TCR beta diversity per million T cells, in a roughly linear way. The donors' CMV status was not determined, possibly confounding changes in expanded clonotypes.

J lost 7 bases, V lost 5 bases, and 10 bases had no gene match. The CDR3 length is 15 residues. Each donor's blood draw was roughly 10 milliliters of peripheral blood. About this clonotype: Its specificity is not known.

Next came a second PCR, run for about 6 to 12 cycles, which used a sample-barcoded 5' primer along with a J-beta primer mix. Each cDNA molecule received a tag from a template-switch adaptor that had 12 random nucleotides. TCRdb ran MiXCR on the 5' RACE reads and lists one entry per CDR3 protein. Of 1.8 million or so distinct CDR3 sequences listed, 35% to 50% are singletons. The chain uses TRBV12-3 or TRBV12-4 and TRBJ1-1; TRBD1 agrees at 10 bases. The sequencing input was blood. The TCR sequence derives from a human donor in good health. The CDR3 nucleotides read TGTGCCAGCAGTGCGGGACAGGGGTCGACGGGTGAAGCTTTCTTT. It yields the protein CASSAGQGSTGEAFF.